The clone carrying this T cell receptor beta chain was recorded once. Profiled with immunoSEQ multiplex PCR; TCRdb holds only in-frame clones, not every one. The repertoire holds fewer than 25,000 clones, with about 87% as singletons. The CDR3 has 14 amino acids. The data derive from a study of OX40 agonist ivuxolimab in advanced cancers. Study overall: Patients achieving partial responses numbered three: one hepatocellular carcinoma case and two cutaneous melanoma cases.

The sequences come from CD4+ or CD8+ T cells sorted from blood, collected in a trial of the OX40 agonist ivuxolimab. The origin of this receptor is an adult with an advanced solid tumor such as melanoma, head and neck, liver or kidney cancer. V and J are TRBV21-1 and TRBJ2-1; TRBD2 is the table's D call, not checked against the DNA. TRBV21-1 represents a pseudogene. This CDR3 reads CASIPSGRGNEQFF. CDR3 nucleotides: TGTGCCAGCATCCCTAGCGGGAGAGGGAATGAGCAGTTCTTC.